This T cell receptor beta chain was retrieved from a study of T cells in Graves' hyperthyroidism and ophthalmopathy. For the study at large: Blood from the periphery was taken at initial diagnosis, before any treatment. Study findings and constraints: From stable hyperthyroidism, ophthalmopathy was separated by a 13 V-J model.

Amplification yielded TCR beta CDR3 regions, with RNA transcripts as the source. HTBI primers drove first-round RT-PCR of the TCR CDR3. A single record per CDR3 protein comes from TCRdb applying MiXCR to the multiplex PCR reads. Of fewer than 400,000 distinct CDR3 sequences listed, around 25% were seen once; the top ten hold around 67%. In the case of this clonotype: Its antigen is not identified.

Germline CDR1 reads LGHDT; CDR2 reads YNNKEL (reference sequence). V lost 5 bases and J lost 7; bases outside the gene matches: 8. CDR3 size: 13 residues. The material sequenced was blood. The rearrangement joins TRBV3-1 to TRBJ2-7, with 7 bases fitting TRBD1. The clonotype originates from a man between 45 and 60 years old with Graves' hyperthyroidism. The CDR3 sequence: CASSKGRGFEQYF. The CDR3 nucleotides are TGTGCCAGCAGCAAAGGCAGGGGGTTTGAGCAGTACTTC.